This T cell receptor (beta chain) was profiled in a study of blood T cell repertoires in COVID-19. In the study's own analysis: Reference gene primers were amplified, and this amplification served to estimate nucleated cell counts. This table comes from immunoSEQ multiplex PCR, and its TCRdb copy is limited to in-frame clones, with some not included. The V and J calls and the clone size are those of that table, but D and trimming were determined from the DNA. The table lists a few hundred thousand clones, 70% to 90% of them singletons. Trimming took off 0 bases at V and 7 bases at J, with 7 bases between the two ends. This CDR3 has 12 residues. The germline CDR1 and CDR2 sequences are GTSNPN and SVGIG (reference sequence). Cohorts were assigned according to the clinical history that participants reported.

The clonotype comes from a man aged 25 to 40 who had recovered from COVID-19. The chain couples TRBV30 to TRBJ2-1; unclear D gene. The sequenced sample was PBMCs or T cells enriched from blood (not recorded which). The CDR3 sequence is CAWSVISNEQFF. CDR3 sequence (DNA): TGTGCCTGGAGTGTTATCTCGAATGAGCAGTTCTTC.